The 25 T cell receptor beta chains listed next were all sequenced from one sample in a study of blood T cells in healthy people across ages. A second PCR, run for roughly 7 to 11 cycles, used a sample-barcoded 5' primer plus a J-beta primer mix. TCRdb itself ran the 5' RACE reads through MiXCR, one entry per CDR3 protein. Seen here are about 1.8 million distinct CDR3 sequences, approximately 50% observed once, and the top ten hold over 2%. Sequencing used blood. These receptors were collected from a woman between 40 and 55 years old in good health.

The V gene is TRBV7-9, the J gene TRBJ1-2; D perhaps matches TRBD1 (5 bases). Trimming pared 4 bases from V and 6 bases from J, leaving 15 bases between. This CDR3 is built from 14 residues. Germline assignment: CDR1 SEHNR and CDR2 FQNEAQ (reference sequence). CDR3 nucleotides: TGTGCCAGCAGCTACGCCCGGGGGGGAGATGGCTACACCTTC. Its protein is CASSYARGGDGYTF.

The table lists this clonotype with a few counts. J is TRBJ2-5 and V is TRBV10-3; no clear D gene. The CDR3 has 15 amino acids. V lost 3 bases and J lost 1, with 12 bases in between. Looked up from germline, CDR1 is ENHRY and CDR2 is SYGVKD. This CDR3 is CAISEGQLGQETQYF. The CDR3 DNA sequence: TGTGCCATCAGTGAAGGGCAATTGGGCCAAGAGACCCAGTACTTC.

This clonotype has a handful of counts. V usage is TRBV6-5 and J usage is TRBJ1-2, with D possibly being TRBD1 (6 bases). CDR1 MNHEY and CDR2 SVGAGI come from the germline V gene. The CDR3 runs 14 residues. V was shortened by 6 bases and J by 5 bases, with 16 bases between the two germline ends. CDR3 protein: CASRPGGRGYGYTF. The CDR3 bases are TGTGCCAGCAGGCCCGGCGGCAGGGGATATGGCTACACCTTC.

V gene TRBV15 combines with J gene TRBJ2-7; 9 bases align to TRBD2. Germline values: CDR1 LNHNV, CDR2 YYDKDF (reference sequence). The V segment lost 8 bases and the J segment 1 base; nucleotides outside the gene matches: 9. The CDR3 is made up of 15 amino acids. The CDR3 nucleotides are TGTGCCACCCGCTCGAGGGCGGGGGGGTCCTACGAGCAGTACTTC. Protein sequence: CATRSRAGGSYEQYF.

With regard to this clonotype: The junction departs from the called germline gene at one end, perhaps through a read error. DNA for the CDR3: TGCGCCATCAGCCAAGGCCCGGGACTAGTGTACGAGCAGTACTTC. Protein sequence: CAISQGPGLVYEQYF. The chain links TRBV4-1 to TRBJ2-7; 8 bases map to TRBD2. The germline CDR1 and CDR2 sequences are MGHRA and YSYEKL. The CDR3 covers 15 residues.

The gene calls are TRBV20-1 and TRBJ1-1, with a tentative D call TRBD1 (5 bases). The CDR3 consists of 14 residues. Germline assignment: CDR1 DFQATT and CDR2 SNEGSKA (reference sequence). Between the trimmed V and J ends, which lost 3 bases and 0 bases, there was a span of 11 bases. CDR3 DNA: TGCAGTGCTAGCACCAGGGCTTTGAACACTGAAGCTTTCTTT. Its translation: CSASTRALNTEAFF.

The rearrangement uses TRBV5-1 and TRBJ2-5; TRBD1 matches at 9 bases. Looked up from germline, CDR1 is SGHRS and CDR2 is YFSETQ. The CDR3 runs to 17 residues. With V trimmed by 2 bases and J by 2 bases, 10 bases remained unmatched. The CDR3 nucleotides read TGCGCCAGCAGCTTCTACCCAGGACAGGGGACTCAAGAGACCCAGTACTTC. Translated: CASSFYPGQGTQETQYF.

The chain couples TRBV27 to TRBJ1-2, with 7 bases identical to TRBD1. V dropped 6 bases and J dropped 4; count of bases not matched to a gene: 17. The germline gives CDR1 MNHEY, CDR2 SMNVEV (reference sequence). This CDR3 is 17 amino acids long. The chain's CDR3 is CASRPISAGQPFYGYTF. The CDR3 nucleotides are TGTGCCAGCAGACCCATTTCCGCGGGACAGCCCTTCTATGGCTACACCTTC.

The rearrangement joins TRBV20-1 to TRBJ2-3; D might be TRBD1 or TRBD2, each matching 6 bases. V lost 5 bases, J lost 0 bases, and 15 bases lay in between. Germline loops: CDR1 DFQATT, CDR2 SNEGSKA (reference sequence). The CDR3 contains 15 residues. This CDR3 reads CSAPMGGLSTDTQYF. The CDR3 bases are TGCAGTGCTCCCATGGGGGGCCTTAGCACAGATACGCAGTATTTT.

In this sample, this clonotype turned up a few times. In DNA, the CDR3 is TGTGCCAGCAGCCAAGTCCGCCTGCATAGTGGGGGCTACACAGATACGCAGTATTTT. This sequence encodes CASSQVRLHSGGYTDTQYF. This chain uses TRBV3-1 with TRBJ2-3, with D possibly being TRBD1 (6 bases). Trimming shortened V by 1 base and J by 2 bases, and 22 bases separated the two germline ends. CDR3 length: 19 amino acids. CDR1 LGHDT and CDR2 YNNKEL come from the germline V gene (reference sequence).

The chain has TRBV5-5 and TRBJ1-2; D not certain. In germline, CDR1 is SGHKS, CDR2 YYEKEE (reference sequence). V gave up 1 base and J gave up 1 base, with 11 bases separating them. This CDR3 is built from 15 residues. The CDR3 region is CASSLSGSINYGYTF. Written as DNA, the CDR3 is TGTGCCAGCAGCTTGAGCGGGTCGATTAACTATGGCTACACCTTC.

CDR3: CASILSDRHTPLTYGYTF. CDR3 nucleotide sequence: TGTGCCAGCATCCTATCGGACAGGCACACTCCCCTCACCTATGGCTACACCTTC. The chain couples TRBV7-9 to TRBJ1-2; 7 nucleotides line up with TRBD1. Losses at the gene ends were 7 bases for V and 4 bases for J; bases not matched to a gene: 21. Looked up from germline, CDR1 is SEHNR and CDR2 is FQNEAQ (reference sequence). There are 18 residues in the CDR3.

This clonotype was recorded a few times. This chain links TRBV3-1 with TRBJ1-1; D gene unclear. The CDR3 is made up of 15 amino acids. Per germline, CDR1 LGHDT and CDR2 YNNKEL (reference sequence). V was shortened by 2 bases and J by 0 bases, with 10 bases between the two germline ends. CDR3 loop: CASSQLGPMNTEAFF. The CDR3, as DNA: TGTGCCAGCAGCCAACTCGGACCCATGAACACTGAAGCTTTCTTT.

V and J are TRBV5-6 and TRBJ2-7, with D perhaps TRBD2 (6 bases). The CDR3 contains 16 residues. The V gene's germline CDR1 is SGHDT and CDR2 YYEEEE. Trimming took off 10 bases at V and 1 base at J, with 24 bases between the two ends. The CDR3 is CAYSGGRGTASYEQYF. The CDR3 coding sequence is TGTGCCTACTCTGGGGGTCGCGGGACCGCATCCTACGAGCAGTACTTC.

The chain links TRBV4-2 to TRBJ1-1; D is ambiguous. This CDR3 has 15 amino acids. V lost 0 bases and J lost 4, with 12 bases in between. Germline V CDR1 and CDR2: LGHNA, YNFKEQ. CDR3 bases: TGTGCCAGCAGCCAAGATTTCGCGCTCGGCACTGAAGCTTTCTTT. Encoded protein: CASSQDFALGTEAFF.

This clonotype was observed a few times. The chain recombines TRBV6-2 or TRBV6-3 with TRBJ2-1, with 8 positions matching TRBD1. V lost 2 bases and J lost 5; bases outside the gene matches: 11. This CDR3 contains 17 residues. Germline CDR1 reads MNHEY; CDR2 reads SVGEGT. As DNA, the CDR3 is TGTGCCAGCAGTTACAGATTGACAGGGGAGGTTAACAATGAGCAGTTCTTC. Protein: CASSYRLTGEVNNEQFF.

This clonotype was counted a few times. The chain combines TRBV28 with TRBJ2-1, with 10 bases aligning to TRBD1. V was clipped by 5 bases and J by 7 bases; unmatched bases: 20. The CDR3 is made up of 19 amino acids. Looked up from germline, CDR1 is MDHEN and CDR2 is SYDVKM. The CDR3 reads CASSPKVGQGISFFNEQFF. In DNA, the CDR3 is TGTGCCAGCAGTCCGAAAGTGGGACAGGGGATTAGTTTTTTTAATGAGCAGTTCTTC.

The CDR3 DNA reads TGTGCCACCCGACTAGCGGGGGAGGGGGTTACGCAGTATTTT. Its protein product is CATRLAGEGVTQYF. V usage is TRBV10-3 and J usage is TRBJ2-3; TRBD2 aligns across 12 bases. The V segment lost 10 bases and the J segment 8 bases; nucleotides outside the gene matches: 10. CDR3 size: 14 residues. Germline V gene data show CDR1 as ENHRY and CDR2 as SYGVKD.

This chain connects TRBV4-2 to TRBJ2-3; 11 bases match TRBD2. The V gene end was trimmed by 1 base and the J gene end by 7 bases; junction bases not matched to a gene: 7. The CDR3 spans 16 residues. From germline, CDR1 is LGHNA and CDR2 YNFKEQ. The CDR3 sequence: CASSQVVAGGPHTQYF. The CDR3 DNA reads TGTGCCAGCAGCCAAGTCGTAGCGGGGGGGCCGCATACGCAGTATTTT.

The chain carries TRBV20-1 and TRBJ1-2, with D possibly TRBD1 on 5 matching bases. Per germline, CDR1 DFQATT and CDR2 SNEGSKA (reference sequence). The length of the CDR3 is 12 residues. V dropped 5 bases and J dropped 2 bases, with 9 bases sitting between them. Here the CDR3 DNA reads TGCAGTGCTCCCAGGGCCAACTATGGCTACACCTTC. Translated: CSAPRANYGYTF.

This clonotype showed up just a few times. CDR3 sequence reads: CASSLVLAGAEETQYF. The CDR3 DNA sequence: TGCGCCAGCAGCTTGGTTCTAGCGGGGGCCGAAGAGACCCAGTACTTC. The chain combines TRBV5-1 with TRBJ2-5; the match to TRBD2 covers 10 bases. The CDR3 is 16 amino acids. With V trimmed by 0 bases and J by 3 bases, 5 bases remained unmatched. CDR1 SGHRS and CDR2 YFSETQ come from the germline V gene.

Only a few counts were recorded for this clonotype. This chain links TRBV4-1 with TRBJ2-3; 7 bases agree with TRBD2. The CDR3 covers 13 residues. Per germline, CDR1 MGHRA and CDR2 YSYEKL. The J segment lost 2 bases and the V segment lost 7 bases, leaving 3 bases of the junction unmatched. The CDR3 DNA sequence: TGCGCCAGCACGGGACTATTCACAGATACGCAGTATTTT. Translated, it gives CASTGLFTDTQYF.

Worth noting for this clonotype: An end of the junction does not agree with germline; a read error may underlie this. The rearrangement uses TRBV7-7 and TRBJ2-2; D remains ambiguous. This CDR3 has 13 residues. Per the germline V gene, CDR1 is SSHAT and CDR2 is FNYEAQ (reference sequence). This CDR3 reads CASSLSIAGELFF. DNA for the CDR3: TGTGCTAGCAGCTTGTCCATCGCCGGGGAGCTGTTTTTT.

This clonotype occurred a few times. The chain links TRBV10-2 to TRBJ2-6, with D perhaps being TRBD1 or TRBD2 (5 bases each). The germline gives CDR1 WSHSY, CDR2 SAAADI. The CDR3 sequence is 17 residues long. V was pared by 6 bases and J by 0 bases, with 15 bases between. CDR3 amino acids: CASRGDLTFSGANVLTF. CDR3 in DNA: TGCGCCAGCAGGGGGGACCTCACCTTCTCTGGGGCCAACGTCCTGACTTTC.

The rearrangement joins TRBV6-5 to TRBJ2-3; 11 bases match TRBD2. V trimming: 6 bases; J trimming: 4 bases; junction bases outside the gene matches: 6. Germline CDR1 MNHEY, CDR2 SVGAGI. This CDR3 contains 15 residues. The CDR3 DNA reads TGTGCCAGCAGACCCGGGACTAGCGGTGCAGATACGCAGTATTTT. It codes for CASRPGTSGADTQYF.